The 5 T cell receptor beta chains listed next were all sequenced from one sample in a study of PD-1 blockade in classical Hodgkin lymphoma. Sequencing was performed with immunoSEQ multiplex PCR; in TCRdb, only in-frame clones are kept and a portion is missing. The table has 80,000 to 100,000 clones, more than 85% seen once. Indicated time point: cycle 4 day 1 (C4D1), after more than 5 weeks of nivolumab. Each and every patient relapsed after autologous stem cell transplantation, and patients got differing brentuximab vedotin exposure. The sample in question was peripheral blood mononuclear cells (PBMCs), obtained before the fourth cycle of nivolumab. The receptors derive from a human donor with classical Hodgkin lymphoma.

This chain links TRBV27 with TRBJ2-1; tentatively, D is TRBD1 (5 bases). Germline loops: CDR1 MNHEY, CDR2 SMNVEV (reference sequence). The V end was cut by 8 bases, the J end by 2 bases, with 22 bases between. This CDR3 is 17 amino acids long. CDR3 nucleotide sequence: TGTGCCAGCTTTCCCAGGGCAGCGTCTCTAACCTACAATGAGCAGTTCTTC. Translation gives CASFPRAASLTYNEQFF.

The rearrangement uses TRBV5-6 and TRBJ1-5; 8 nucleotides align to TRBD1. Germline assignment: CDR1 SGHDT and CDR2 YYEEEE. This CDR3 is built from 16 residues. The J segment lost 6 bases and the V segment lost 4 bases, leaving 12 bases of the junction unmatched. CDR3 in amino acids: CASSQLTGELGQPQHF. The CDR3 DNA sequence: TGTGCCAGCAGCCAACTGACAGGGGAGCTTGGTCAGCCCCAGCATTTT.

This clone showed up just once. The genes are TRBV18 and TRBJ2-7; 11 bases are a match to TRBD2. CDR1 is KGHSH and CDR2 is LQKENI in the germline V gene. V shed 3 bases and J 7 bases; nucleotides not matched to a gene: 8. This CDR3 spans 15 amino acids. CDR3 sequence: CASSPPLAGVGEQYF. The CDR3 coding sequence is TGTGCCAGCTCACCCCCACTAGCGGGAGTTGGGGAGCAGTACTTC.

The CDR3 DNA sequence: TGTGCCAGCAGCTTAGTGCGGTCGAAGCATAACATTCAGTACTTC. As protein: CASSLVRSKHNIQYF. This chain uses TRBV7-2 with TRBJ2-4; D is unresolved. V lost 1 base, J lost 7 bases, and 14 bases lay in between. The CDR3 covers 15 residues. Germline V gene lookup returns CDR1 SGHTA and CDR2 FQGNSA.

The chain recombines TRBV10-3 with TRBJ1-1; 7 nucleotides line up with TRBD1. V shed 5 bases and J 4 bases; nucleotides not matched to a gene: 10. CDR3 length: 15 amino acids. Germline values: CDR1 ENHRY, CDR2 SYGVKD. CDR3 DNA: TGTGCCATCAGTCAATCGACAGGGATCGGCACTGAAGCTTTCTTT. It specifies CAISQSTGIGTEAFF.